This TCR beta chain was sequenced in a study of blood T cell repertoires in COVID-19. As for the study in general: From the United States, Italy and Spain came samples of acute and convalescent COVID-19. T cells, B-cell-depleted T cells, or PBMCs provided the cDNA or gDNA that served as material.

Per the original methods: It was from reference gene primer amplification that nucleated cell counts were estimated. This table comes from immunoSEQ multiplex PCR, and its TCRdb copy is limited to in-frame clones, with some not included. The DNA gave D and trimming, while V, J and clone size come from that table. The sample comprises some 83,000 clones, around 80% of which are singletons, and approximately 5.8% rests with the top ten. The CDR3 has 16 residues. The clonotype originates from a man aged 55 to 70 with active or convalescent COVID-19. V gene TRBV12-2 combines with J gene TRBJ2-3; TRBD2 is the table's D call and was not checked against the DNA. TRBV12-2 is tagged as a pseudogene. The source material was peripheral blood. The CDR3 region has the DNA TGTGCAAGTCGCCCGTTAGCGGGGGCTCCCTCAGATACGCAGTATTTT. Translated: CASRPLAGAPSDTQYF.